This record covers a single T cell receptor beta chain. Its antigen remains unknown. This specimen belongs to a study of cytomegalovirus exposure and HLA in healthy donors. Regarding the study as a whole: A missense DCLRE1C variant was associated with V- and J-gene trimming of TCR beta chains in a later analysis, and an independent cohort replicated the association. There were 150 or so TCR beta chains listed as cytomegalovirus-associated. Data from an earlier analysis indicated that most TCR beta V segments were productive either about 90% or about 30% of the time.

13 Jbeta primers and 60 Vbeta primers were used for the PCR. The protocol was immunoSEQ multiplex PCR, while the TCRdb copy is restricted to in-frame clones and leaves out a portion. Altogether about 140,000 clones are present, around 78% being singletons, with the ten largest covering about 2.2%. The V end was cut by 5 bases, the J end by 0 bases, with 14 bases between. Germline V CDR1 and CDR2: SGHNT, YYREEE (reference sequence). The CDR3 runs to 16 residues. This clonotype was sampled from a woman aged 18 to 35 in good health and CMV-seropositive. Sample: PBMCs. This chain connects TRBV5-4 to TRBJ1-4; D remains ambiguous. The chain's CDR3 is CASRKNLGATNEKLFF. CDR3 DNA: TGTGCCAGCAGAAAGAACCTCGGAGCAACTAATGAAAAACTGTTTTTT.